This TCR beta chain was captured by sequencing in a study of Ad26.COV2.S vaccination and SARS-CoV-2 variants. Sequencing was performed with immunoSEQ multiplex PCR; in TCRdb, only in-frame clones are kept and a portion is missing. The sample holds over 110,000 clones, about nine tenths seen once. This CDR3 region has 15 residues. Germline CDR1 is MNHEY and CDR2 is SMNVEV (reference sequence). V was cut by 8 bases and J by 4 bases, with 18 bases left in between. Notes on the study in general: Researchers reported similar non-spike TCR breadth in vaccine and placebo recipients. Reports say spike-specific CD8+ and CD4+ T cell responses covered substantial breadth after vaccination. Spike-specific TCR breadth ran higher among vaccine recipients than placebo recipients.

This clone has only one observation. Its specificity is unknown. V is TRBV27 and J is TRBJ2-1; D may match TRBD1 or TRBD2 (5 bases each). The source is a human donor who had recovered from COVID-19. The sequencing here drew on peripheral blood, taken after recovery from COVID-19. CDR3 region: CASALTGTVYNEQFF. As DNA, the CDR3 is TGTGCCAGCGCACTGACCGGGACGGTTTACAATGAGCAGTTCTTC.